This paragraph covers one T cell receptor beta chain sequence. Its antigen is not yet known. Base quality data are lacking; no much larger clone is found one base away. This sample's time point label indicates: after trial treatment. The treatment or condition label, as the study defines it: LDRT plus nivolumab, ipilimumab, low-dose cyclophosphamide and aspirin (RACIN trial). The donors took part in RACIN, a single-arm, phase I, dose-escalation trial that combined nivolumab, ipilimumab, aspirin, low-dose cyclophosphamide and low-dose radiotherapy. Patients with advanced, TIL-negative solid tumors were considered eligible. The data were taken from a study of low-dose radiotherapy and immunotherapy resistance in tumors (dated by TCRdb to 2022 to 2024). As for the study more broadly: Patients in Cohort 1 were given 0.5 Gy per fraction every 2 weeks, and the prescribed total PTV dose was 6.5 Gy. Aspirin 300 mg was taken orally once daily by patients for four cycles, starting on cycle 1 day 1. Eight patients were included in the translational analysis: three from the first dose cohort and the first five from the second dose cohort. Every two weeks, patients got intravenous cyclophosphamide at 200 mg/m2, given one day ahead of each radiation and immunotherapy administration. Patients were given nivolumab as a 240 mg flat dose every two weeks and ipilimumab at 1 mg/kg every six weeks, with both drugs delivered intravenously. No randomization into treatment groups was done for the people taking part in the trial. Cohort 2 received 1 Gy per fraction every two weeks, with a total of 13 Gy over 26 weeks.

For sequencing, an Illumina HiSeq 2500 was employed. Superscript III and a set of TRAV- and TRBV-specific primers were used to synthesize first-strand cDNA, so that both TCRalpha and TCRbeta chains were covered. A roughly 22-cycle PCR with Phusion amplified the TCRs, pairing a constant-region primer with the adapter that was attached to the V primers. The MessageAmp II aRNA Amplification Kit was used to amplify the isolated mRNA, with in vitro transcription run for more than 15 hours at 37 degrees C. mRNA for TCR sequencing was isolated with the Dynabeads mRNA DIRECT Purification Kit. Indexed Illumina adapters were added in a second roughly 25-cycle Phusion PCR, and the resulting products were purified with AMPure XP beads. Under the source paper's analysis protocol: Custom Perl scripts were used to pool TCR sequences that encoded the same protein, to remove out-of-frame sequences, and to calculate the abundance of each clonotype. Any TCR sequence backed by just one read was left out of the analysis. Repertoire metrics included Shannon entropy, Gini index, clonality, richness, and frequency of TCRs shared between repertoires. TCRdb reanalyzed the raw reads on its own, using fastp at Q25 for trimming and MiXCR for clone calling, and kept in-frame beta chains. Rows with one shared CDR3 protein collapse into an entry with the most common genes and DNA. TCRdb, not the authors, supplied the V and J calls. For this sample there are about 58,000 distinct CDR3 sequences; about a quarter appear just once. The ten largest clones add up to around 7% of the sample.

This clonotype originated in a male donor with prostate cancer. The source was PBMCs, collected after low-dose radiotherapy plus immunotherapy.

The nucleotide sequence is TGTGCCAGCAGCCGGACAGGGCCCTATGGCTACACCTTC. This yields the protein CASSRTGPYGYTF. Recombination connected TRBV5-8 to TRBJ1-2, with TRBD1 matching 8 junction bases. For CDR1 and CDR2, the germline V gene lists SGHTS and YDEGEE. Germline trimming: 4 bases from V, 4 bases from J; junction bases outside gene matches: 3. The CDR3 holds 13 amino acids from the cysteine to the phenylalanine. Only the CDR3 portion is preserved as DNA: 39 bases, with reading frame beginning at the first base.